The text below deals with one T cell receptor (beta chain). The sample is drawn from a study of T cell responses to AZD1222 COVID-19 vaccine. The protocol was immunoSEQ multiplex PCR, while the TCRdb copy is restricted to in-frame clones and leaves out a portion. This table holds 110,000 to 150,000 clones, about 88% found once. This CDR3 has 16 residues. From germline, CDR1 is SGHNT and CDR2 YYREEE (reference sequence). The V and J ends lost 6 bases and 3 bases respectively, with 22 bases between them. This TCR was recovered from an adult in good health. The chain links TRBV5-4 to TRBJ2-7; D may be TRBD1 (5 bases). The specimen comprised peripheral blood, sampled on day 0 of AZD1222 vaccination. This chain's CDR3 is CASTNIPRTSLYEQYF. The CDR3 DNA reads TGTGCCAGCACCAACATTCCCCGGACATCGCTCTACGAGCAGTACTTC.